The T cell receptor (beta chain) described here comes from a study of blood T cell repertoires in COVID-19. Study at large: T cells, B-cell-depleted T cells, or PBMCs provided the cDNA or gDNA that served as material.

Authors' processing steps: Estimation of nucleated cell counts was performed using reference gene primer amplification. Sequenced by immunoSEQ multiplex PCR; TCRdb stores in-frame clones only, minus some. V and J calls and clone size come straight from that table; D and trimming were deduced from the DNA. This table has some 410,000 clones, approximately 90% appearing once. This clone was detected a few times. Germline assignment: CDR1 SGHDN and CDR2 FVKESK. Trimming took 4 bases from V and 7 from J; bases not matched to a gene: 14. CDR3 size: 17 residues. Living in about 25 US areas, the participants were between roughly 18 and 90 years of age. Which cohort a participant joined came from the clinical history participants gave.

This sequence was found in a woman in her twenties or thirties with acute COVID-19. The specimen sequenced was PBMCs or T cells enriched from blood (not recorded which). The chain links TRBV14 to TRBJ2-1; 9 bases are shared with TRBD2. The CDR3 protein is CASSPLLPAGGRNEQFF. The CDR3 coding sequence is TGTGCCAGCAGCCCCCTCCTCCCAGCGGGGGGCCGAAATGAGCAGTTCTTC.